The table lists the clone carrying this T cell receptor beta chain with a count of one. This table comes from immunoSEQ multiplex PCR, and its TCRdb copy is limited to in-frame clones, with some not included. The table lists fewer than 85,000 clones, around 83% of them singletons. This record comes from a study of blood T cell repertoires in COVID-19. Trimming took 4 bases from V and 6 from J; bases not matched to a gene: 11. Germline CDR1 reads SGHAT; CDR2 reads FQNNGV. CDR3 length equals 16 residues. The chain employs TRBV11-2 and TRBJ2-2, with 7 bases lining up with TRBD1. The sample taken for sequencing was peripheral blood. The receptor was derived from a man aged 80 or over with acute or convalescent COVID-19. The CDR3 DNA reads as TGTGCCAGCAGCTCGGTTCGACAGGGTAGACCCGGGGAGCTGTTTTTT. Translated: CASSSVRQGRPGELFF.